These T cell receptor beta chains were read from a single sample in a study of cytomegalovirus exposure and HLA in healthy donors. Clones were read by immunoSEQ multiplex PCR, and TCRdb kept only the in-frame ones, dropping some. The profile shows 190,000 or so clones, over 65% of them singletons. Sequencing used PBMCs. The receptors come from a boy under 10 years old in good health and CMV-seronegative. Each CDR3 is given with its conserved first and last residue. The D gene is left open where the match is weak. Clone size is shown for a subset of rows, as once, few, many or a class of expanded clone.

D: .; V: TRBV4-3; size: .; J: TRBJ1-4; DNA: TGCGCCAGCAGCCAATCGGGGGGCGAAAAACTGTTTTTT; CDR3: CASSQSGGEKLFF
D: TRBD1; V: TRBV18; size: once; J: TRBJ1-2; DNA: TGTGCCAGCTCACCAGCGGGAGGGGGCTCGGACTATGGCTACACCTTC; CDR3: CASSPAGGGSDYGYTF
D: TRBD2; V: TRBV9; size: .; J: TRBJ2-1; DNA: TGTGCCAGCAGCGGCGGGACTACCCTAACAAGTGAGCAGTTCTTC; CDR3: CASSGGTTLTSEQFF
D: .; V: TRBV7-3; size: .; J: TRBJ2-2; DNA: TGTGCCAGCAGCTCCAAAGGGGACACCGGGGAGCTGTTTTTT; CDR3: CASSSKGDTGELFF
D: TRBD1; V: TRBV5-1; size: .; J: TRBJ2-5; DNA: TGCGCCAGCAGCTTGGTCTACAGGGGAAGTTCGACCCAGTACTTC; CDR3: CASSLVYRGSSTQYF
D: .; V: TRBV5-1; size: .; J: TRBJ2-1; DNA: TGCGCCAGCAGCTTGGGTCGGGGGAATGAGCAGTTCTTC; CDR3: CASSLGRGNEQFF
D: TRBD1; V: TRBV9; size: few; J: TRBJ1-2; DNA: TGTGCCAGCAGCGTAGAAAGGACAGGTTATGGCTACACCTTC; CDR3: CASSVERTGYGYTF
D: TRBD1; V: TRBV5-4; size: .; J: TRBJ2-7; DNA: TGTGCCAGCAGCCACAACCCGACAGGGGGCTACGAGCAGTACTTC; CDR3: CASSHNPTGGYEQYF
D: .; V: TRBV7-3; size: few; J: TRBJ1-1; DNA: TGTGCCAGCAGCTTAAGGGGACAACTCACTGAAGCTTTCTTT; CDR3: CASSLRGQLTEAFF
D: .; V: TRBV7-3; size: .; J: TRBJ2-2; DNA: TGTGCCAGCAGCTTAACAGGGGGGGCCCCCGGGGAGCTGTTTTTT; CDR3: CASSLTGGAPGELFF
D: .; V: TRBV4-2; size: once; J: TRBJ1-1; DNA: TGTGCCAGCAGCCAAGACGGGTTCGGGACTGAAGCTTTCTTT; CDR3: CASSQDGFGTEAFF
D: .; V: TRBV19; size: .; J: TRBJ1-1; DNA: TGTGCCAGTAGTTTGCAGGGGATGAACACTGAAGCTTTCTTT; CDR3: CASSLQGMNTEAFF
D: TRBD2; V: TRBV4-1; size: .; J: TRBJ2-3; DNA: TGCGCCAGCAGCCCGATCGAGCGGGGGGGTCACACAGATACGCAGTATTTT; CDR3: CASSPIERGGHTDTQYF
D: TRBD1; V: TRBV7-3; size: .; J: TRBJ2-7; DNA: TGTGCCAGCAGCCAAGGACAGGGGCCCTACGAGCAGTACTTC; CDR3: CASSQGQGPYEQYF
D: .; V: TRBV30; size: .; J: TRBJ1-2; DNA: TGTGCCTGGAGTGTACAACATTATTATGGCTACACCTTC; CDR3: CAWSVQHYYGYTF
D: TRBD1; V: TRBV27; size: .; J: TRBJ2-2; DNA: TGTGCCAGCAGTGTCCTGGGACAGGGCAACACCGGGGAGCTGTTTTTT; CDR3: CASSVLGQGNTGELFF
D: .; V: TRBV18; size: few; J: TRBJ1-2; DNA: TGTGCCAGCTCACCTAACACGAACCCCTATGGCTACACCTTC; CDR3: CASSPNTNPYGYTF
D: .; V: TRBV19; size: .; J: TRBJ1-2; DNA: TGTGCCAGTAGTACCTCTCCCAGGGTTGCACGCGGCTACACCTTC; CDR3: CASSTSPRVARGYTF
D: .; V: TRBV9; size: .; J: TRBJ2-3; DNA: TGTGCCAGCAGCCCCTGGGGCACTAGCACAGATACGCAGTATTTT; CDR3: CASSPWGTSTDTQYF
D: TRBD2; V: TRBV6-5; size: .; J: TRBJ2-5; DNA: TGTGCCAGCAGGCGAAGCGGGGGGGAGGAGACCCAGTACTTC; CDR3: CASRRSGGEETQYF
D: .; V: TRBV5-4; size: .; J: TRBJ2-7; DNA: TGTGCCAGCAGCCCAACCGGGACAAAGTACGAGCAGTACTTC; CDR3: CASSPTGTKYEQYF
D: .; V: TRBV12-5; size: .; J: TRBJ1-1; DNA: TGTGCTAGTGGTTTGGTCGGGGGGCAGCGGAGGAGCACTGAAGCTTTCTTT; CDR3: CASGLVGGQRRSTEAFF
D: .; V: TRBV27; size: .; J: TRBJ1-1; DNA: TGTGCCAGCAGTTTTGGGGGAGGAAACACTGAAGCTTTCTTT; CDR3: CASSFGGGNTEAFF
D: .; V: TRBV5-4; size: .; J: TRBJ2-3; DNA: TGTGCCAGCAGCACCGGGACTTGGAGCGGCACAGATACGCAGTATTTT; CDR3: CASSTGTWSGTDTQYF
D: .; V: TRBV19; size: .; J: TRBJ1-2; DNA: TGTGCCAGTGGAATGGACAGCAACTATGGCTACACCTTC; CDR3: CASGMDSNYGYTF
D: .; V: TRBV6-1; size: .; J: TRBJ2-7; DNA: TGTGCCAGCAGTGACCCGACTTCCCCGAACTACGAGCAGTACTTC; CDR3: CASSDPTSPNYEQYF
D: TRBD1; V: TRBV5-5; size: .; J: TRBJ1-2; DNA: TGTGCCAGCAGGACAGGGGGCGGCACTAACTATGGCTACACCTTC; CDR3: CASRTGGGTNYGYTF